This TCR beta chain was sequenced for a study of cytomegalovirus exposure and HLA in healthy donors. Study-level information: Out of about 190 million T cells, an earlier analysis found over 90 million unique TCR beta sequences in total.

Study-wide results and caveats: Common viral pathogens seemed to be connected with several of the most significant clusters, according to a later analysis.

It was with 60 Vbeta and 13 Jbeta primers that the PCR ran. Method: immunoSEQ multiplex PCR; TCRdb's copy keeps in-frame clones and lacks some. The data show fewer than 150,000 clones, with about 78% seen just once and 3.5% to 5% held by the top ten. The germline CDR1 and CDR2 sequences are MGHRA and YSYEKL. This CDR3 contains 15 residues. V trimming: 0 bases; J trimming: 7 bases; junction bases outside the gene matches: 7. Comment on this clone: As yet, its antigen is unknown.

This receptor was identified in a young man in good health and CMV-seronegative. Material for sequencing was PBMCs. This chain connects TRBV4-1 to TRBJ2-7; TRBD1 aligns across 9 bases. The CDR3 DNA reads TGCGCCAGCAGCCAAGAGGGACAGGGCATGCGGGAGCAGTACTTC. Protein sequence: CASSQEGQGMREQYF.